This T cell receptor beta chain was obtained from a study of blood T cells in healthy people across ages. For the second PCR, which ran for about 6 to 12 cycles, a sample-barcoded 5' primer and a J-beta primer mix were used. Each cDNA molecule, via a template-switch adaptor with 12 random nucleotides, was tagged. In TCRdb, the 5' RACE reads were re-called with MiXCR into one record per CDR3 protein. This sample carries some 370,000 distinct CDR3 sequences, roughly half of them seen once, and the ten largest clones take over 40%. CDR3 length equals 14 residues. Germline V gene sequence: CDR1 DFQATT, CDR2 SNEGSKA (reference sequence). Trimming stripped 0 bases from V and 5 bases from J, with 11 bases between.

The chain combines TRBV20-1 with TRBJ2-1; no clear D. The material sequenced was blood. The sequence was obtained from a man aged 55 to 69 in good health. The CDR3 region has the DNA TGCAGTGCTAGAGATATTCGGTACAACAATGAGCAGTTCTTC. It translates to CSARDIRYNNEQFF.